This T cell receptor beta chain derives from a study of beta chain features in type 1 diabetes. In germline, CDR1 is LGHNA, CDR2 YSLEER. V dropped 3 bases and J dropped 2; count of bases not matched to a gene: 7. The CDR3 has 18 amino acids. Notes on this clone: The antigen remains unidentified.

Findings and limits, study-wide: Shortening that was moderate but significant affected the TCRB CDR3s of Type 1 diabetes patients in all four CD4+ subsets.

The isolated RNA, all of it, was reverse transcribed, so expressed TCRB transcripts were what got sequenced. TCRdb keeps only in-frame clones here, not all; method: immunoSEQ multiplex PCR. The table lists 300,000 or so clones, about a tenth of them singletons. Sequencing input: central memory CD4+ T cells from blood. This clonotype was sampled from a man aged 25 to 40 with type 1 diabetes. J is TRBJ2-5 and V is TRBV4-3; 15 bases map to TRBD2. Here the CDR3 reads CASSHTPGLAGGQETQYF. The CDR3 bases are TGCGCCAGCAGCCACACACCGGGACTAGCGGGGGGTCAAGAGACCCAGTACTTC.